These 3 T cell receptor beta chains share one sample of origin, sequenced in a study of T cell responses to AZD1222 COVID-19 vaccine. Some clones are missing from TCRdb's copy, which holds only in-frame ones; the method was immunoSEQ multiplex PCR. Among 140,000 to 150,000 clones, approximately 83% were seen once, and the ten largest hold around 8%. The sequenced sample was peripheral blood, obtained on day 0 of AZD1222 vaccination. Receptor source: an adult in good health.

The chain links TRBV18 to TRBJ2-1, with 8 bases fitting TRBD1. The germline gives CDR1 KGHSH, CDR2 LQKENI. The V segment lost 1 base and the J segment 5 bases; nucleotides outside the gene matches: 1. The CDR3 is made up of 14 amino acids. CDR3 bases: TGTGCCAGCTCACCACGGGGACAGGACAATGAGCAGTTCTTC. Protein sequence: CASSPRGQDNEQFF.

J is TRBJ2-2 and V is TRBV7-9; no reliable D call. V dropped 1 base and J dropped 7 bases, with 4 bases sitting between them. The CDR3 is 12 amino acids. CDR1 and CDR2 from the germline V gene are SEHNR and FQNEAQ (reference sequence). CDR3 protein: CASSLDVGELFF. CDR3 DNA: TGTGCCAGCAGCTTAGACGTCGGGGAGCTGTTTTTT.

The CDR3 protein is CASSPGGDRGISPLHF. The CDR3 DNA reads as TGTGCCAGCAGCCCAGGGGGGGACAGGGGGATTTCACCCCTCCACTTT. The V and J genes are TRBV11-2 and TRBJ1-6, with 11 bases matching TRBD1. V shed 5 bases, J shed 9 bases, and the junction held 9 bases outside the gene matches. CDR1 SGHAT and CDR2 FQNNGV come from the germline V gene. This CDR3 has 16 residues.